This is a list of T cell receptor beta chains from one sample in a study of blood T cell repertoires in COVID-19. TCRdb's table, derived via immunoSEQ multiplex PCR, lists solely in-frame clones and lacks some. The sample consists of over 110,000 clones, around 88% of them appearing once. Sequencing input: peripheral blood. Receptors originate from a human donor in a cohort sampled during active COVID-19. Each CDR3 is given with its conserved first and last residue. The order of the fields is D gene, J gene, V gene, clone size, CDR3 protein, CDR3 DNA. The D gene is left open where the match is weak. The size of a clone is reported for some rows only, either as once, few or many, or as a class for expanded clones.

D gene: .
J gene: TRBJ2-2
V gene: TRBV5-8
clone size: .
CDR3 protein: CASSLLRNTGELFF
CDR3 DNA: TGTGCCAGCAGCTTGCTGCGGAACACCGGGGAGCTGTTTTTT

D gene: .
J gene: TRBJ2-1
V gene: TRBV9
clone size: .
CDR3 protein: CASSVPPDEQFF
CDR3 DNA: TGTGCCAGCAGCGTACCCCCGGATGAGCAGTTCTTC

D gene: .
J gene: TRBJ2-1
V gene: TRBV11-3
clone size: once
CDR3 protein: CASSFGTGSSYNEQFF
CDR3 DNA: TGTGCCAGCAGCTTCGGAACGGGGAGCTCCTACAATGAGCAGTTCTTC

D gene: TRBD1
J gene: TRBJ1-1
V gene: TRBV7-9
clone size: .
CDR3 protein: CASSRQGGPNTEAFF
CDR3 DNA: TGTGCCAGCAGCCGACAGGGGGGCCCGAACACTGAAGCTTTCTTT

D gene: TRBD1
J gene: TRBJ2-3
V gene: TRBV19
clone size: .
CDR3 protein: CASSIKGQGADTQYF
CDR3 DNA: TGTGCCAGTAGTATAAAGGGACAGGGGGCAGATACGCAGTATTTT

D gene: TRBD2
J gene: TRBJ2-3
V gene: TRBV27
clone size: .
CDR3 protein: CASRGGEERGGQDTQYF
CDR3 DNA: TGTGCCAGCAGAGGTGGAGAGGAGCGGGGGGGCCAAGATACGCAGTATTTT

D gene: .
J gene: TRBJ1-2
V gene: TRBV27
clone size: .
CDR3 protein: CASSLQGNYGYTF
CDR3 DNA: TGTGCCAGCAGTTTACAGGGTAACTATGGCTACACCTTC

D gene: TRBD2
J gene: TRBJ2-7
V gene: TRBV7-2
clone size: once
CDR3 protein: CASSLGLANSYEQYF
CDR3 DNA: TGTGCCAGCAGCTTAGGACTAGCGAACTCCTACGAGCAGTACTTC

D gene: TRBD2
J gene: TRBJ2-7
V gene: TRBV7-3
clone size: .
CDR3 protein: CASSPGTSPYEQYF
CDR3 DNA: TGTGCCAGCAGCCCCGGGACTAGCCCCTACGAGCAGTACTTC

D gene: TRBD1
J gene: TRBJ2-3
V gene: TRBV24-1
clone size: .
CDR3 protein: CATSSRQGTDTQYF
CDR3 DNA: TGTGCCACCAGTTCCCGACAGGGTACCGATACGCAGTATTTT